What follows is one T cell receptor (beta chain) and its context. This clone was detected a few times. Its antigen is unknown. Base qualities were left out, and no much larger clone turns up one base away. The donors were healthy, HIV-negative adults with no recently reported acute infections or vaccinations. Only Caucasian adults living in Nashville, Tennessee, USA were represented among the donors. Magnetic negative selection was used to enrich CD4+ T cells, after which naive cells were positively selected on CD45RA and the negative fraction became the memory subset. Blood was collected by leukapheresis, and PBMCs were isolated by Ficoll-Histopaque density gradient centrifugation and then cryopreserved in liquid nitrogen vapor phase. Analytical flow cytometry was used to check the purity and quantity of each magnetically sorted T cell population. Genomic DNA was isolated from every sorted fraction and measured by UV absorbance on a Nanodrop 2000c.

This entry comes from a study of shared clonotypes between healthy human individuals (dated by TCRdb to about 2020). Regarding the research as a whole: The cohort included three men and a couple of women between 18 and 49 years of age. For each donor, CD4 naive and CD4 memory were each run on three plates, CD8 naive on two plates, and CD8 memory on one plate. The study deeply sequenced blood TCR repertoires of about five healthy adults to estimate repertoire size and the extent of clonotype sharing between individuals. To increase sequencing depth and limit assay-specific biases, different laboratories used diverse techniques to prepare libraries and sequence TCR repertoires. Each donor's leukapheresis produced roughly between roughly 0.85 and 10 billion PBMCs. The investigation overall reported the following: The genetic and exposure-history diversity represented was limited by the small number of donors. Sampling was restricted to blood, and TCR repertoires in tissues likely differ from the TCR repertoires found in blood. Clonotypes shared by all four sorted-subset donors showed higher generation probabilities than non-shared clonotypes. Estimated clonotype richness was generally larger for naive than for memory subsets. Pairwise subsampling indicated that sequencing depth was expected to affect the degree of clonotype sharing among donors. Rarefaction of sorted-subset datasets indicated incomplete sequencing despite the large sequencing depth. When a handful of donors were compared, the shared fraction of clonotypes was roughly 4.8% for naive CD4, about 4% for naive CD8, 2% to 2.5% for memory CD4, and approximately 0.4% for memory CD8.

The junction carries 12 bases between V and J, which are trimmed by 0 bases and 4 bases respectively. Spanning cysteine to phenylalanine, the CDR3 consists of 15 amino acids. CDR3 DNA is the only sequence kept; it has 45 bases, read in frame from the first base. The germline V gene yields MGHRA for CDR1 and YSYEKL for CDR2. Using the deep immunoSEQ assay, multiplex PCR amplified TCR CDR3 regions from genomic DNA. Genomic DNA extracted from each cell subset was distributed evenly over all wells of several immunoSEQ 96-well plates, and each plate served as one replicate. Each replicate PCR for sorted subsets received 150 to 250 ng genomic DNA, equal to about 30,000 T cell genomes. Purified libraries were quantified with a Qubit 3.0 fluorometer, sized on a Bioanalyzer 2100, and re-quantified with the KAPA Library Quantification kit. A separate single-read 150-cycle Illumina NextSeq 550 flow cell was used to sequence each immunoSEQ 96-well plate. In the authors' own workflow: Because only junctional sequences without quality scores were contained in the immunoSEQ output, filtering matching that applied to full-length reads could not be performed. To assign V/J genes and CDR3, sequences were annotated against IMGT germline references using PyIR, a Python wrapper for IgBLAST v1.9. Reads were filtered out if the reads had weak V/J assignments (E-value above 1e-6), no CDR3, stop codons, out-of-frame junctions, or ambiguous translated residues. A V3J clonotype was defined by an identical inferred V gene, J gene, and CDR3 amino acid sequence. Percentage overlap between repertoires was calculated by dividing the number of shared unique clonotypes by the size of the smaller repertoire. Three approaches were used to assess repertoire richness: RTK rarefaction, the Chao1 estimator, and Recon v2.1 estimates of unobserved clonotypes. Generation probabilities were computed with OLGA for all TCRbeta clonotypes obtained by the gDNA method from several donors. In TCRdb, the immuneACCESS table is reduced to in-frame sequences with V and J assigned. These tables do not hold every clone; where another copy was compared, an unresolved V gene accounts for under half, and the others remain unexplained. V, J and clone size are taken as reported in that table, and D and trimming were inferred from the DNA itself. The sample contains approximately 720,000 clones, around 72% of them found a single time. Under 2% of the sample is held by the ten biggest clonotypes.

This sequence uses TRBV4-1 and TRBJ2-5; TRBD2 is possibly the D segment (6 matching bases). The sequence was collected from a woman in her 30s in good health. Sequencing used memory CD4+ T cells sorted from blood. The cell subset or site label of this sample denotes: CD45RA-negative fraction. For the CDR3, the sequence is CASSQDRAGSETQYF. DNA sequence: TGCGCCAGCAGCCAAGACAGGGCGGGGTCAGAGACCCAGTACTTC.